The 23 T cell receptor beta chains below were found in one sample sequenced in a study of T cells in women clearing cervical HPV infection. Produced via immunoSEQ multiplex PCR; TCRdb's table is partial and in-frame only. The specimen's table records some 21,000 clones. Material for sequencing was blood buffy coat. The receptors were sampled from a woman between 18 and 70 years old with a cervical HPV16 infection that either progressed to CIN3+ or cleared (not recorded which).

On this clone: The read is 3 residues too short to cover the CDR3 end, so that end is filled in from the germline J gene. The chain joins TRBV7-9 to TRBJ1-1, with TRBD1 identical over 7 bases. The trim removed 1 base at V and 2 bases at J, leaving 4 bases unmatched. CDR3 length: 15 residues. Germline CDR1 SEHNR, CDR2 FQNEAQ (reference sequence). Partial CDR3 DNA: TGTGCCAGCAGCTTAGGCGACAGGGCTAACACTGAA. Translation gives CASSLGDRANTE. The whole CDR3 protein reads CASSLGDRANTEAFF. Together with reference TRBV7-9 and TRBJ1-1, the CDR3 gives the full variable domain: DTGVSQNPRHKITKRGQNVTFRCDPISEHNRLYWYRQTLGQGPEFLTYFQNEAQLEKSRLLSDRFSAERPKGSFSTLEIQRTEQGDSAMYLCASSLGDRANTEAFFGQGTRLTVV.

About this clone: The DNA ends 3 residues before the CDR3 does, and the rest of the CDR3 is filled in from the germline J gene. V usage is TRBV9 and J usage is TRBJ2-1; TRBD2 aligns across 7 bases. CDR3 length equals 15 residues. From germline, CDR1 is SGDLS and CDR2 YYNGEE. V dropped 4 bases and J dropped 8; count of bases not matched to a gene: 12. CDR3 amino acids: CASSPRDYQIDEQFF. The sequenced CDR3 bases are TGTGCCAGCAGCCCTCGGGACTACCAAATAGATGAG.

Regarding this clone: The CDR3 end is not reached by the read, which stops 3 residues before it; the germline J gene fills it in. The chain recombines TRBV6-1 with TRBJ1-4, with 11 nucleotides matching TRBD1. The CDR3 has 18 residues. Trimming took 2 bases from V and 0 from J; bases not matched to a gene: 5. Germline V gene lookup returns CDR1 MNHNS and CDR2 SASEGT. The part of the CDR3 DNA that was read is TGTGCCAGCAGTGAACGGACAGGGGGCTTGACAACTAATGAAAAA. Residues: CASSERTGGLTTNEK. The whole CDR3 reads CASSERTGGLTTNEKLFF.

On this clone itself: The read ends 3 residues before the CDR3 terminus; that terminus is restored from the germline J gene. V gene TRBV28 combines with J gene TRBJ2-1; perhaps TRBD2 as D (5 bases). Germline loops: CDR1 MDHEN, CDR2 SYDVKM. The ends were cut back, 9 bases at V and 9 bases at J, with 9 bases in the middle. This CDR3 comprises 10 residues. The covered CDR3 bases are TGTGCCAGTAAGCGGTCTGAG. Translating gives CASKRSE. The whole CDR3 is CASKRSEQFF.

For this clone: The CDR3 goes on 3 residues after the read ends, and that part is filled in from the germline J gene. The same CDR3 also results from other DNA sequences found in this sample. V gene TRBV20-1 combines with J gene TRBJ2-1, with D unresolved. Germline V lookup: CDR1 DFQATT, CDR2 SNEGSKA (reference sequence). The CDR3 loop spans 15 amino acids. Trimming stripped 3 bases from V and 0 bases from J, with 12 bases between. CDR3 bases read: TGCAGTGCTAGTACCAGCGCTGTCTCCTACAATGAG. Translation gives CSASTSAVSYNE. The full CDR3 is CSASTSAVSYNEQFF.

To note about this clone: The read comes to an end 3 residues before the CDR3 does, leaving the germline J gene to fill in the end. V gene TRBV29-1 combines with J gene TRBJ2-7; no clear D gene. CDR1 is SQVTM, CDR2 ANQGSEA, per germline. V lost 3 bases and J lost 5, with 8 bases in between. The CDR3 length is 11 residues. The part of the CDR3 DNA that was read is TGCAGCGTTGATCACAGACACGAG. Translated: CSVDHRHE. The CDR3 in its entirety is CSVDHRHEQYF.

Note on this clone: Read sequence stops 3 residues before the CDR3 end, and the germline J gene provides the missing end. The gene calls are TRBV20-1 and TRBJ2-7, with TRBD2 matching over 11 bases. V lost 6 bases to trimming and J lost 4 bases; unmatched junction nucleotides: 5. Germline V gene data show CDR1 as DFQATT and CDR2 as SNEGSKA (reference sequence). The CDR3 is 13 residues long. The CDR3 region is CSAAGTSGYEQYF. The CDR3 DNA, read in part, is TGCAGTGCGGCCGGGACTAGCGGTTACGAG.

The CDR3 protein is CASSEALQIQETQYF. The covered CDR3 bases are TGTGCCAGCAGTGAAGCGTTGCAGATCCAAGAGACC. The gene calls are TRBV2 and TRBJ2-5; unclear D gene. Sequencing ends 3 residues short of the CDR3 end; the germline J gene provides the rest. Trimming shortened V by 0 bases and J by 1 base, and 9 bases separated the two germline ends. The CDR3 is 15 residues long. Per germline, CDR1 SNHLY and CDR2 FYNNEI.

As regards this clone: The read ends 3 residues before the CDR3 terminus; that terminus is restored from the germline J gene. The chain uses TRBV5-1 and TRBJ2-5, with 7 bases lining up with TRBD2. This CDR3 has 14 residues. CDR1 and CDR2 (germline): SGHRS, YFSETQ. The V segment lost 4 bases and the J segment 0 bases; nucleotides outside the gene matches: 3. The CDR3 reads CASSREGYQETQYF. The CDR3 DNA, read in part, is TGCGCCAGCAGCAGGGAGGGGTACCAAGAGACC.

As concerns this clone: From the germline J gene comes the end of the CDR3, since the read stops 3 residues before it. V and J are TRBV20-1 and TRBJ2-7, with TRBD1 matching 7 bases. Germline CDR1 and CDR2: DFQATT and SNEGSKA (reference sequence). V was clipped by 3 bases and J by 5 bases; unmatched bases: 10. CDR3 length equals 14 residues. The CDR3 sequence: CSARGTTGNHEQYF. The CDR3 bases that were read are TGCAGTGCTAGGGGGACGACAGGGAACCACGAG.

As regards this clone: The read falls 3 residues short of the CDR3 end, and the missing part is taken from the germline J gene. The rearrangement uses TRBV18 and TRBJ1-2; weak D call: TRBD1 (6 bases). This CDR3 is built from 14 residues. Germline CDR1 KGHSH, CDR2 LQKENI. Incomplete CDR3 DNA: TGTGCCAGCTCGATCCAGGACAGTTCCCACGAC. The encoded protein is CASSIQDSSHD. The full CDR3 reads CASSIQDSSHDYTF.

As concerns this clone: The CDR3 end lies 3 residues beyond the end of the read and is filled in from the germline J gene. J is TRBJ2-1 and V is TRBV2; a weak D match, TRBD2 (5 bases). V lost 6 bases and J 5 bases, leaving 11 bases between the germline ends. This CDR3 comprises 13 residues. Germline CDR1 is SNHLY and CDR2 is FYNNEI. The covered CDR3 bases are TGTGCCAGCAGGCGCGGGTCAAACAATGAG. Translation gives CASRRGSNNE. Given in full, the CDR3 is CASRRGSNNEQFF.

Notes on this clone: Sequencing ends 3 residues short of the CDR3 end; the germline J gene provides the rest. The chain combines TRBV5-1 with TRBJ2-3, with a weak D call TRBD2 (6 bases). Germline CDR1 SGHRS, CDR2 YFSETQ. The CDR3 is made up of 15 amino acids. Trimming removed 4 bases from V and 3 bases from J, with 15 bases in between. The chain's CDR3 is CASSNIGSGTDTQYF. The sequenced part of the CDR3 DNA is TGCGCCAGCAGCAACATAGGTAGCGGAACAGATACG.

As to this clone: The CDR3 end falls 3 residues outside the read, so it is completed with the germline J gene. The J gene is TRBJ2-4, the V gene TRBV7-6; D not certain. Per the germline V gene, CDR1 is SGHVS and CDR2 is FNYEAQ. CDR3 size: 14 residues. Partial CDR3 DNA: TGTGCCAGCAGCTTAGGTACAGAAGGCAAGAAT. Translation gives CASSLGTEGKN. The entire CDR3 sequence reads CASSLGTEGKNQYF.

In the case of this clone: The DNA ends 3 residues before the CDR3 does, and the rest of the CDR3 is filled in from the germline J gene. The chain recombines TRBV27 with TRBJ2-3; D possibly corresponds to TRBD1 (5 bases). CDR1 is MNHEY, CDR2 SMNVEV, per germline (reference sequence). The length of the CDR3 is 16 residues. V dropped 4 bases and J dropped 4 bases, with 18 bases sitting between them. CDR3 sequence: CASSWGGMSGADTQYF. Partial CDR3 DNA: TGTGCCAGCAGTTGGGGCGGAATGAGTGGTGCAGATACG.

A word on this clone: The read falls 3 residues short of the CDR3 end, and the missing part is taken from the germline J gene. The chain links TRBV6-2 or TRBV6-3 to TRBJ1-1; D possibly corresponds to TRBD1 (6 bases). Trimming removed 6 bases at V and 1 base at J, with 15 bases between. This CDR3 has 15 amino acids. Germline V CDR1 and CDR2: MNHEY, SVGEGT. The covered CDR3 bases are TGTGCCAGCAGCGATTTTTACAGGGAGAACACTGAA. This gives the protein CASSDFYRENTE. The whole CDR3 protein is CASSDFYRENTEAFF.

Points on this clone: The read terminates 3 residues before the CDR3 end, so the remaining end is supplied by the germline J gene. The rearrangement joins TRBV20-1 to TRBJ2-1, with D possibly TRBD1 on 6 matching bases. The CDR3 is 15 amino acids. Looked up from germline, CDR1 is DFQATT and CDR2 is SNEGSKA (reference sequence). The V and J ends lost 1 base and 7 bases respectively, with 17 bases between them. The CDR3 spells CSARGKGDERNEQFF. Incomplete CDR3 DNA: TGCAGTGCTAGAGGGAAGGGGGACGAAAGGAATGAG.

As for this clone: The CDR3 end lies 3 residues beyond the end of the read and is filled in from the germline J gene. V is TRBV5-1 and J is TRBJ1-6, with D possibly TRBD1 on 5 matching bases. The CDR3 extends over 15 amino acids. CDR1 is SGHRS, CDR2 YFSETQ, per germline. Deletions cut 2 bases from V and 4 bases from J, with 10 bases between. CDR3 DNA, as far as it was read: TGCGCCAGCAGCTTTAGGGGCGGTTATAATTCACCC. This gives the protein CASSFRGGYNSP. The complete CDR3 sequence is CASSFRGGYNSPLHF.

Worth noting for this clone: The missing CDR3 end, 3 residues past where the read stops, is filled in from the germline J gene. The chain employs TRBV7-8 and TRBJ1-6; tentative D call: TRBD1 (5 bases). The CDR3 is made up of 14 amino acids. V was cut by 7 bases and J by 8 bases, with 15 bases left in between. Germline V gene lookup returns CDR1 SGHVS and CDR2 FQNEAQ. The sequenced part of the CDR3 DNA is TGTGCCAGCACCGTCAGGGCTGGGGATTCACCC. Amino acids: CASTVRAGDSP. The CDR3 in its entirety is CASTVRAGDSPLHF.

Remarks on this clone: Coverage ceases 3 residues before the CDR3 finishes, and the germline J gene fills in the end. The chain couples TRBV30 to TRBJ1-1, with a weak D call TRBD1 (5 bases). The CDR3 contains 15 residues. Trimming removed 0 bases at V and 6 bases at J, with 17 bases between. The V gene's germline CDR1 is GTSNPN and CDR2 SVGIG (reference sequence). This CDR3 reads CAWSVSRRVVSEAFF. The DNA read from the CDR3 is TGTGCCTGGAGTGTAAGTCGCAGGGTTGTCTCTGAA.

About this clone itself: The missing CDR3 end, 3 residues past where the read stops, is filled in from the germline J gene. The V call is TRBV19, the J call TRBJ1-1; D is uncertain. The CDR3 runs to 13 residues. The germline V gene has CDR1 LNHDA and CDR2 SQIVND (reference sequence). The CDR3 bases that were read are TGTGCCAGTAGTATGCTCAGATCGGGGGAA. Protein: CASSMLRSGE. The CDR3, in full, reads CASSMLRSGEAFF.

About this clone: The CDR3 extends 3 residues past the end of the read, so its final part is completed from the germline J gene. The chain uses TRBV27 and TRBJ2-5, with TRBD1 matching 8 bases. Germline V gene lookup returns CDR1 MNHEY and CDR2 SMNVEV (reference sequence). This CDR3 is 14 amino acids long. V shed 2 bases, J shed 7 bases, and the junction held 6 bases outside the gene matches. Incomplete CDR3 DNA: TGTGCCAGCAGTTTACAGGGGACAGGAGGGACC. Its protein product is CASSLQGTGGT. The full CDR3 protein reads CASSLQGTGGTQYF.

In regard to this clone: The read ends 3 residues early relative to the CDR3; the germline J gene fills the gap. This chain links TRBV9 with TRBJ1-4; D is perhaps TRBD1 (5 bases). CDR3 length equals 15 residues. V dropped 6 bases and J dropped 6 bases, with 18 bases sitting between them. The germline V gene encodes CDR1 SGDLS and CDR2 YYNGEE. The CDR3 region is CASNQEGYGYEKLFF. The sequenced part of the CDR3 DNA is TGTGCCAGCAACCAAGAGGGGTACGGGTATGAAAAA. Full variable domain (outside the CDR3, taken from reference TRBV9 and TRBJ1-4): DSGVTQTPKHLITATGQRVTLRCSPRSGDLSVYWYQQSLDQGLQFLIQYYNGEERAKGNILERFSAQQFPDLHSELNLSSLELGDSALYFCASNQEGYGYEKLFFGSGTQLSVL.